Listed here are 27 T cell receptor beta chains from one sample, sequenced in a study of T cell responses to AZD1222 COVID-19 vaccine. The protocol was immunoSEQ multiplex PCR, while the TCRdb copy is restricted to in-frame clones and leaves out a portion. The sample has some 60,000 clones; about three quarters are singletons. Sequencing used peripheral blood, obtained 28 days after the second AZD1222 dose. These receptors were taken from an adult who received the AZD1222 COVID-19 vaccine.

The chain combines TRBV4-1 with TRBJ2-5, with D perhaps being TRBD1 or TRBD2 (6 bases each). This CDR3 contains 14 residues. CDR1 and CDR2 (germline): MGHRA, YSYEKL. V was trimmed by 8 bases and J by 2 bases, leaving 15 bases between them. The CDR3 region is CASSRGSGQETQYF. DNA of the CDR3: TGCGCCAGCTCAAGGGGGAGCGGGCAAGAGACCCAGTACTTC.

The CDR3 region is CASSPRRVSYGYTF. The CDR3 DNA reads as TGTGCCAGCAGCCCTAGGCGGGTTTCCTATGGCTACACCTTC. V and J are TRBV7-2 and TRBJ1-2, with D hard to call. Germline values: CDR1 SGHTA, CDR2 FQGNSA. The CDR3 loop spans 14 amino acids. Trimming removed 5 bases from V and 4 bases from J, with 14 bases in between.

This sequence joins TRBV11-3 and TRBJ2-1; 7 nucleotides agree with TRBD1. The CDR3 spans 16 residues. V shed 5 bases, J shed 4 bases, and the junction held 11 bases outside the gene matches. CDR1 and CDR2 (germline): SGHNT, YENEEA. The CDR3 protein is CASSPRDRDLYNEQFF. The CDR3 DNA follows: TGTGCCAGCAGCCCGAGAGACAGGGACCTTTACAATGAGCAGTTCTTC.

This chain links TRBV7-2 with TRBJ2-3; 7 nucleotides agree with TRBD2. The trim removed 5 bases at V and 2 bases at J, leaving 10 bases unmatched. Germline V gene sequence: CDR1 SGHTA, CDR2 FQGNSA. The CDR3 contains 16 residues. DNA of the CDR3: TGTGCCAGCAGCATCAGGACTAGGCAGTACACAGATACGCAGTATTTT. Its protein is CASSIRTRQYTDTQYF.

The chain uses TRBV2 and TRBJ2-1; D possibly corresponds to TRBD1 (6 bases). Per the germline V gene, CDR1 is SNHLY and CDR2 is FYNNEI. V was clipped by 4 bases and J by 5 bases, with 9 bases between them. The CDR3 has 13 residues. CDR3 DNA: TGTGCCAGCAGTGCCGGGACAAACAATGAGCAGTTCTTC. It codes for CASSAGTNNEQFF.

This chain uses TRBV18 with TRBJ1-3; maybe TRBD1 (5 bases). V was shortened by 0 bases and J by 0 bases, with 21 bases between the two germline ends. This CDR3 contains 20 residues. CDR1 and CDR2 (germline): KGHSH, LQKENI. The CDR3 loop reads CASSPPAGRPAPSSGNTIYF. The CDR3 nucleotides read TGTGCCAGCTCACCACCGGCGGGACGGCCAGCTCCAAGCTCTGGAAACACCATATATTTT.

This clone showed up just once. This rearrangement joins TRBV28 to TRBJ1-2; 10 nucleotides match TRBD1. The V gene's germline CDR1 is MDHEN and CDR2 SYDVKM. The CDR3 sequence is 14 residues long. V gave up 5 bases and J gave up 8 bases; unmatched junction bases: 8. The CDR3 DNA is TGTGCCAGCAGTGCTCCCGGGACAGGGGACGGCTACACCTTC. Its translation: CASSAPGTGDGYTF.

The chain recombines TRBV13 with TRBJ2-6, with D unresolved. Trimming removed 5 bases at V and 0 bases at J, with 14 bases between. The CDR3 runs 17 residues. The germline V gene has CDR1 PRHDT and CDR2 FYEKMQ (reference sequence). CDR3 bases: TGTGCCAGCAGCCCCCGGACGGCCGACTCTGGGGCCAACGTCCTGACTTTC. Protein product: CASSPRTADSGANVLTF.

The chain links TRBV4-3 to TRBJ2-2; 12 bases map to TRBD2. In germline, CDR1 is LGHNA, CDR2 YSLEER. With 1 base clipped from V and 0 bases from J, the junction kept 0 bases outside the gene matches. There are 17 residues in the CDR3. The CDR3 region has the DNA TGCGCCAGCAGCCAAGGACTAGCGGGGGCGAACACCGGGGAGCTGTTTTTT. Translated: CASSQGLAGANTGELFF.

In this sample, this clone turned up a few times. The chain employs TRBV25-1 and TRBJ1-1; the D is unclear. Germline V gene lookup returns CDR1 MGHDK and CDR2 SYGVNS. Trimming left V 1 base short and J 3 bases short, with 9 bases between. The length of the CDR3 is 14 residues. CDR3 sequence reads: CASSESLTYTEAFF. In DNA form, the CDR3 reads TGTGCCAGCAGTGAATCGTTGACCTACACTGAAGCTTTCTTT.

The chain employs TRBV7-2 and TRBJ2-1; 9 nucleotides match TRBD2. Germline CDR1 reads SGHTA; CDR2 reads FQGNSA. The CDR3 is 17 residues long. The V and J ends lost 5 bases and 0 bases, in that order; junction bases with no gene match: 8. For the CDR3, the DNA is TGTGCCAGCAGCGATACTGCGGGGGGGCTCTCCTACAATGAGCAGTTCTTC. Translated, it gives CASSDTAGGLSYNEQFF.

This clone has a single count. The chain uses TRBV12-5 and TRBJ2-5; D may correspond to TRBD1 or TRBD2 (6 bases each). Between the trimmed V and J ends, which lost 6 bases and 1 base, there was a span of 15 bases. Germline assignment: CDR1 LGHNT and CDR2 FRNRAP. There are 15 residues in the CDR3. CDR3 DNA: TGTGCTAGTGGGCTGGGGGGCATTCTCCAAGAGACCCAGTACTTC. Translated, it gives CASGLGGILQETQYF.

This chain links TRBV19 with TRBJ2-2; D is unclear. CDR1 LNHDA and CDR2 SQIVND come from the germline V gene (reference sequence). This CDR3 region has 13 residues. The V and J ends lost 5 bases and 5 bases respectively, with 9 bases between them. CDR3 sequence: CASSSAGTGELFF. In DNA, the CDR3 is TGTGCCAGTAGTTCGGCAGGAACCGGGGAGCTGTTTTTT. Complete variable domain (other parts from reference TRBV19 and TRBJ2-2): DGGITQSPKYLFRKEGQNVTLSCEQNLNHDAMYWYRQDPGQGLRLIYYSQIVNDFQKGDIAEGYSVSREKKESFPLTVTSAQKNPTAFYLCASSSAGTGELFFGEGSRLTVL.

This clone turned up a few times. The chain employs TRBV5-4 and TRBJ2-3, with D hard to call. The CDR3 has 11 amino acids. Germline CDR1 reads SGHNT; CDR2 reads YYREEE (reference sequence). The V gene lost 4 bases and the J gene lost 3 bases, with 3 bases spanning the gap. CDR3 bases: TGTGCCAGCAGCATGACAGATACGCAGTATTTT. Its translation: CASSMTDTQYF.

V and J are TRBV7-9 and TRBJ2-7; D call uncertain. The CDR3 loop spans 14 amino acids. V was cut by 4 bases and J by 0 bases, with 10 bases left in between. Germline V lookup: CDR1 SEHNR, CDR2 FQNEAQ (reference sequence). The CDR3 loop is CASSSRRSSYEQYF. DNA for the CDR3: TGTGCCAGCAGCTCCCGCCGGAGCTCCTACGAGCAGTACTTC.

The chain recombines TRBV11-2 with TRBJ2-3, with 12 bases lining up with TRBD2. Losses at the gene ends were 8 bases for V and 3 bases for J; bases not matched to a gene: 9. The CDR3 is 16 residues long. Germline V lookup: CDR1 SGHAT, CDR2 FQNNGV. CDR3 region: CASSPLAGGPTDTQYF. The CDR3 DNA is TGTGCCAGCTCCCCCCTAGCGGGGGGGCCGACAGATACGCAGTATTTT.

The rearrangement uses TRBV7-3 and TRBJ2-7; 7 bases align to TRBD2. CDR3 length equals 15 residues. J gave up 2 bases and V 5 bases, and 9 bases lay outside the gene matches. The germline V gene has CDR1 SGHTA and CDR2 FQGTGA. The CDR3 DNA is TGTGCCAGCAGCCCCTCCCCGACTAGCACCTACGAGCAGTACTTC. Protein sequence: CASSPSPTSTYEQYF.

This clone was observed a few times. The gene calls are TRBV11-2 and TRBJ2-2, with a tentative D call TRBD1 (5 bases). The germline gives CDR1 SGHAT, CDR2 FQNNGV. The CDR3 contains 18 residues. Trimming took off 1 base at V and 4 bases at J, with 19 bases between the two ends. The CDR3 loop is CASSLGRGRQGRTGELFF. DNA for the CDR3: TGTGCCAGCAGCTTAGGTCGAGGAAGGCAGGGTCGCACCGGGGAGCTGTTTTTT.

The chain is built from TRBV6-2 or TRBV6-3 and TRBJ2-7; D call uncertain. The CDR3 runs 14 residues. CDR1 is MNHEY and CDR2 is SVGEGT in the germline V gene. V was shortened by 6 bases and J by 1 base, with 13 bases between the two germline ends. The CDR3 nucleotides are TGTGCCAGCAGCTTCATCGGGTTGTCCTACGAGCAGTACTTC. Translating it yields CASSFIGLSYEQYF.

The DNA for the CDR3 is TGTGCCACCAGTGATTCGGGGACTAACCCTAACTATGGCTACACCTTC. Amino acids: CATSDSGTNPNYGYTF. The gene calls are TRBV24-1 and TRBJ1-2, with D possibly matching TRBD1 (5 bases). Germline CDR1 and CDR2: KGHDR and SFDVKD. V was trimmed by 2 bases and J by 0 bases, leaving 12 bases between them. The CDR3 is 16 residues long.

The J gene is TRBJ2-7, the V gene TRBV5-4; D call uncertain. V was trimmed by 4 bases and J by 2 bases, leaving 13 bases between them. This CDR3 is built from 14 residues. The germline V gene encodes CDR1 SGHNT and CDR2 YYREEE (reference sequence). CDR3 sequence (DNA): TGTGCCAGCAGCCTCCGGTCCGACCCCTACGAGCAGTACTTC. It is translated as CASSLRSDPYEQYF.

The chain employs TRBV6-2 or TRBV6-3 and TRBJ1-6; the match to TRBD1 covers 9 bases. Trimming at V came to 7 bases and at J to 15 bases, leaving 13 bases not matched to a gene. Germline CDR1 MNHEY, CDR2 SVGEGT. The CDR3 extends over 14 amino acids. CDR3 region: CASNPGQGEEVLHF. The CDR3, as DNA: TGTGCCAGCAACCCGGGACAGGGAGAGGAGGTCCTCCACTTT.

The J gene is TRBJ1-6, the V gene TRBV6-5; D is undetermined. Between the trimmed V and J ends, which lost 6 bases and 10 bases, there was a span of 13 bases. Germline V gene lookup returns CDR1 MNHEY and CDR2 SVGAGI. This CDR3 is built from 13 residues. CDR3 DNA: TGTGCCAGCAGCCCCCAAACTGGCTCACCCCTCCACTTT. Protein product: CASSPQTGSPLHF.

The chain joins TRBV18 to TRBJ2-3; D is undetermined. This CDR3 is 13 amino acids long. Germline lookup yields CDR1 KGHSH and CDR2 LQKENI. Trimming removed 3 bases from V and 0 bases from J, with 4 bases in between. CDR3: CASSPGSTDTQYF. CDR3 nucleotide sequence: TGTGCCAGCTCACCGGGGAGCACAGATACGCAGTATTTT.

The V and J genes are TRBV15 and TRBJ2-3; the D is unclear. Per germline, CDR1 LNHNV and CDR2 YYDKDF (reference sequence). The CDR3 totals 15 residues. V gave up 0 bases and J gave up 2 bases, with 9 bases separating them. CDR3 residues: CATSREGSFTDTQYF. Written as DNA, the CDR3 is TGTGCCACCAGCAGAGAGGGCAGCTTCACAGATACGCAGTATTTT.

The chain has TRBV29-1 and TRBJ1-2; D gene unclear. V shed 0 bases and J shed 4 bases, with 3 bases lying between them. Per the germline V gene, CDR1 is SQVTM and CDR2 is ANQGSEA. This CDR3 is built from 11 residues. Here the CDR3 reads CSVEEGYGYTF. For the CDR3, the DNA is TGCAGCGTTGAAGAAGGCTATGGCTACACCTTC.

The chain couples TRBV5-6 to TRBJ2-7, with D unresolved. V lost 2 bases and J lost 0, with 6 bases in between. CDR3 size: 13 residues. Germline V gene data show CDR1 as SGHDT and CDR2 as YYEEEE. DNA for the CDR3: TGTGCCAGCAGCTTCTCCAGCTCCTACGAGCAGTACTTC. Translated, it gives CASSFSSSYEQYF.